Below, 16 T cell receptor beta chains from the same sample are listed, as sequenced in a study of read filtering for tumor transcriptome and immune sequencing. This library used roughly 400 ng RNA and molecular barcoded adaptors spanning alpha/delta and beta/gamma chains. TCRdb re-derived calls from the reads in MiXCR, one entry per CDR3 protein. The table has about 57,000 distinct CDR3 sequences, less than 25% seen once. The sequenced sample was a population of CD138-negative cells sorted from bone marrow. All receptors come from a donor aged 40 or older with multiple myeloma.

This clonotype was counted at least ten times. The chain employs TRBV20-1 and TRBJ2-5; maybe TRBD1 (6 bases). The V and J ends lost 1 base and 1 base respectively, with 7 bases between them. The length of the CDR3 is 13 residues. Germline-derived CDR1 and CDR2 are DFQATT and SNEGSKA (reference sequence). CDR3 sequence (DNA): TGCAGTGCTAGAGGGACAGCCCAAGAGACCCAGTACTTC. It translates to CSARGTAQETQYF.

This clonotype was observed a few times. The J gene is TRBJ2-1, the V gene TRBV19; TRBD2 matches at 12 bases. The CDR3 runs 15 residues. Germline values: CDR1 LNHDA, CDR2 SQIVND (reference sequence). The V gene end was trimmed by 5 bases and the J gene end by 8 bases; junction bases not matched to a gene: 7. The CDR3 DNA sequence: TGTGCCAGTAGTTCGACTAGCGGGAGTATCTATGAGCAGTTCTTC. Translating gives CASSSTSGSIYEQFF.

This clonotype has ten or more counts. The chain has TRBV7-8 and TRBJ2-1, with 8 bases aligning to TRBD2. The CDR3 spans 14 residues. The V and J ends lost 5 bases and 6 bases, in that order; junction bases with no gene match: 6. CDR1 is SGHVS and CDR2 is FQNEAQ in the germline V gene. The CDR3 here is CASSGLAVRNEQFF. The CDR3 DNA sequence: TGTGCCAGCAGCGGACTAGCTGTTCGCAATGAGCAGTTCTTC.

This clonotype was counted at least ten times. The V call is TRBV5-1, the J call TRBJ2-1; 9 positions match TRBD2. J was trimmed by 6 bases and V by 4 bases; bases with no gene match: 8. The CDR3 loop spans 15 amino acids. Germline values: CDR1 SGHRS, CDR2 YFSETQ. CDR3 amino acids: CASSPRTSDGNEQFF. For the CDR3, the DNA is TGCGCCAGCAGCCCTAGGACTAGCGATGGCAATGAGCAGTTCTTC.

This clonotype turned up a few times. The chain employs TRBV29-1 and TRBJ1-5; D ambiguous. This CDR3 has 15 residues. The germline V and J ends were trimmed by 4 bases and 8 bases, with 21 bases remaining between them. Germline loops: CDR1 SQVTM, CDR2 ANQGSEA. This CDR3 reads CSVGGAGNSREPQHF. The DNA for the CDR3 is TGCAGCGTTGGAGGCGCTGGGAATAGCAGAGAGCCCCAGCATTTT.

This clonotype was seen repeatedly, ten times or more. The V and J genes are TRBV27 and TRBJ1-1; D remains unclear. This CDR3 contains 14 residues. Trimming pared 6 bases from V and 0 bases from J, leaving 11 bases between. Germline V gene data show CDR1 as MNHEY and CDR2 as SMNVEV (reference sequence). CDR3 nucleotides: TGTGCCAGCAGCTTCGGGCGCTTGAACACTGAAGCTTTCTTT. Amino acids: CASSFGRLNTEAFF.

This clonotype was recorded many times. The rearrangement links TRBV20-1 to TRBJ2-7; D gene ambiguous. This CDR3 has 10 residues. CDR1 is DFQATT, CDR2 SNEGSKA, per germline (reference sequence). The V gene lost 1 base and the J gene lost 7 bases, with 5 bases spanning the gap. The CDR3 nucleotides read TGCAGTGCTAGAGGTGAGGAGCAGTACTTC. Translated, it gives CSARGEEQYF.

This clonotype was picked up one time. The CDR3 spells CASSSGLQETQYF. The CDR3 DNA sequence: TGTGCCAGCAGTTCCGGGCTCCAAGAGACCCAGTACTTC. The chain uses TRBV12-3 or TRBV12-4 and TRBJ2-5; no reliable D call. Trimming left V 4 bases short and J 1 base short, with 7 bases between. The CDR3 extends over 13 amino acids.

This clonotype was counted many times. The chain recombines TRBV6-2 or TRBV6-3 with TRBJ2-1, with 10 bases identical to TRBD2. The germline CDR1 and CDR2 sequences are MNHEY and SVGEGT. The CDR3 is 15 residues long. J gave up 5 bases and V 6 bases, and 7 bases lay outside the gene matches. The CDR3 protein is CASSQRTSGNNEQFF. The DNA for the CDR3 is TGTGCCAGCAGCCAACGGACTAGCGGAAACAATGAGCAGTTCTTC.

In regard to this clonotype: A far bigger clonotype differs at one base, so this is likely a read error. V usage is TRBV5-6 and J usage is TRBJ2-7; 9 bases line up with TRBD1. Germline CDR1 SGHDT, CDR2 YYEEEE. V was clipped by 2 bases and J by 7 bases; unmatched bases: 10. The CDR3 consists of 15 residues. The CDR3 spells CASSFGDRAYNEQYF. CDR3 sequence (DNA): TGTGCCAGCAGCTTCGGGGACAGGGCCTACAATGAGCAGTACTTC.

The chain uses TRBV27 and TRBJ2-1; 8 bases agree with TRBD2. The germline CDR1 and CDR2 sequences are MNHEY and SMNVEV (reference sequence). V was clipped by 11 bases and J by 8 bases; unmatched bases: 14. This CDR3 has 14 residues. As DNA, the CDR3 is TGTGCCGGCACGAGCGGGAGAGCCGGATATGAGCAGTTCTTC. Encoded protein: CAGTSGRAGYEQFF.

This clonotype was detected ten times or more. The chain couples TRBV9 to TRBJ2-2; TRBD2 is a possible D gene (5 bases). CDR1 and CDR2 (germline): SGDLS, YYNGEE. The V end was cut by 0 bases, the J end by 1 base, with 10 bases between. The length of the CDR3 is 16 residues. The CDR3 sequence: CASSVGGFLNTGELFF. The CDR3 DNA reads TGTGCCAGCAGCGTAGGCGGGTTCCTGAACACCGGGGAGCTGTTTTTT. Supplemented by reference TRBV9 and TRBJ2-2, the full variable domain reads DSGVTQTPKHLITATGQRVTLRCSPRSGDLSVYWYQQSLDQGLQFLIQYYNGEERAKGNILERFSAQQFPDLHSELNLSSLELGDSALYFCASSVGGFLNTGELFFGEGSRLTVL.

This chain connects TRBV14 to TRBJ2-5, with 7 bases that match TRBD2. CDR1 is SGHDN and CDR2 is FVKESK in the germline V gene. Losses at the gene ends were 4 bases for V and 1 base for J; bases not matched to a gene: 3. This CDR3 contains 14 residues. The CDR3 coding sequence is TGTGCCAGCAGCCGACGGACTAGCCAAGAGACCCAGTACTTC. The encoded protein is CASSRRTSQETQYF.

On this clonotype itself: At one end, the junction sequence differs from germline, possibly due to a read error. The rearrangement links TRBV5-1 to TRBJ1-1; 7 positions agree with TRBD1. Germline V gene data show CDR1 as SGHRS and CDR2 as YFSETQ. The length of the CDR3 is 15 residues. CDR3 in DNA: TGCGCCAGCAGCTTGGTGACTCAGGGGGTCACTGTAGCTTTCTTT. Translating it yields CASSLVTQGVTVAFF.

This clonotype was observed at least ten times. In DNA, the CDR3 is TGCGCCAGCAGCCCCTTGGGCCTCTCGAATTCACCCCTCCACTTT. This encodes CASSPLGLSNSPLHF. This chain uses TRBV4-1 with TRBJ1-6, with D hard to call. The CDR3 is 15 residues long. Germline V CDR1 and CDR2: MGHRA, YSYEKL. The ends were cut back, 4 bases at V and 7 bases at J, with 14 bases in the middle.

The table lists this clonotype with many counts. CDR3 loop: CASSSNRGEKLFF. CDR3 DNA sequence: TGTGCCAGCAGTTCAAATCGCGGTGAAAAACTGTTTTTT. This chain joins TRBV7-6 and TRBJ1-4; D unclear. Trimming removed 6 bases at V and 7 bases at J, with 12 bases between. Germline CDR1 SGHVS, CDR2 FNYEAQ. This CDR3 comprises 13 residues.